The entry that follows covers one T cell receptor beta chain sequence. This record belongs to a study of blood T cell repertoires in COVID-19. Study-level information: Italy, Spain and the United States were the sources of the convalescent and acute COVID-19 samples. T cells, B-cell-depleted T cells, or PBMCs provided the cDNA or gDNA that served as material.

How the authors handled the data: Estimation of nucleated cell counts was performed using reference gene primer amplification. TCRdb's copy holds only in-frame clones and misses some; the assay was immunoSEQ multiplex PCR. V and J calls plus clone size are reproduced from that table; the DNA served to infer D and trimming. The data hold 100,000 to 120,000 clones, with approximately 81% observed a single time. Germline V gene sequence: CDR1 MNHEY, CDR2 SVGAGI. V was clipped by 6 bases and J by 5 bases, with 5 bases between them. CDR3 length: 12 residues. This clonotype was sampled from a human donor in a cohort sampled during active COVID-19. This sequence joins TRBV6-5 and TRBJ1-6; no clear D gene. The sequenced sample consisted of peripheral blood. CDR3 amino acids: CASRGHNSPLHF. Here the CDR3 DNA reads TGTGCCAGCAGGGGCCATAATTCACCCCTCCACTTT.